The entry below describes one TCR beta chain. These data come from a study of shared T cell receptors in the human thymus. Repertoires were generated with immunoSEQ multiplex PCR, while TCRdb's copy carries only in-frame clones and drops some. Here the sample spans 600,000 to 900,000 clones, 70% to 90% being singletons. V lost 3 bases to trimming and J lost 4 bases, with 9 bases between them. Germline lookup yields CDR1 MDHEN and CDR2 SYDVKM. The CDR3 totals 13 residues. These same data were also listed under a study on human thymus T cells. According to that study: Related work found strong thymic repertoire overlap between unrelated individuals.

The chain couples TRBV28 to TRBJ1-1; D not certain. This clonotype was sampled from a girl under three years old with a congenital heart defect. The material sequenced was thymocytes. Here the CDR3 DNA reads TGTGCCAGCAGTTTTATGGTGAGCACTGAAGCTTTCTTT. This translates into CASSFMVSTEAFF.